Each of the 23 T cell receptor beta chains below was sequenced from the same sample in a study of blood T cell repertoires in COVID-19. Libraries were prepared by immunoSEQ multiplex PCR; TCRdb keeps only in-frame clonotypes and omits some of them. The repertoire has approximately 38,000 clones, approximately 92% of them found once; the top ten carry around 5.8%. The sequenced material came from peripheral blood. These receptors were obtained from a woman older than 75 with acute or convalescent COVID-19.

CDR3 DNA sequence: TGTGCCATCAGTGAAGGGACTGGGTCCTACGAGCAGTACTTC. Amino acids: CAISEGTGSYEQYF. The V gene is TRBV10-3, the J gene TRBJ2-7; a weak D match, TRBD2 (6 bases). The CDR3 runs to 14 residues. Germline lookup yields CDR1 ENHRY and CDR2 SYGVKD. V was shortened by 3 bases and J by 1 base, with 10 bases between the two germline ends.

The chain couples TRBV13 to TRBJ2-1; D uncertain. V was pared by 5 bases and J by 0 bases, with 11 bases between. Germline V gives CDR1 PRHDT, CDR2 FYEKMQ (reference sequence). This CDR3 has 15 amino acids. As DNA, the CDR3 is TGTGCCAGCAGCCCCCTCGCCAGCTCCTACAATGAGCAGTTCTTC. This codes for CASSPLASSYNEQFF.

The chain is built from TRBV6-1 and TRBJ1-2, with D tentatively TRBD1 (5 bases). CDR1 and CDR2 from the germline V gene are MNHNS and SASEGT. The CDR3 sequence is 14 residues long. With 0 bases removed from V and 4 bases from J, the gap between germline ends came to 9 bases. The CDR3 DNA reads as TGTGCCAGCAGTGAAGCGCGGGGGTCCTATGGCTACACCTTC. Translated, it gives CASSEARGSYGYTF.

The V and J genes are TRBV3-1 (or the pseudogene TRBV3-2) and TRBJ1-2, with TRBD1 as a possible D gene (5 bases). V was shortened by 2 bases and J by 8 bases, with 12 bases between the two germline ends. Per the germline V gene, CDR1 is LGHDT and CDR2 is YNNKEL (reference sequence). CDR3 length equals 13 residues. The CDR3 is CASSQSQVGGYTF. The CDR3 bases are TGTGCCAGCAGCCAATCACAGGTTGGGGGCTACACCTTC.

The V gene is TRBV18, the J gene TRBJ2-1; the D gene is possibly TRBD2 (6 bases). The CDR3 has 14 residues. With 2 bases removed from V and 3 bases from J, the gap between germline ends came to 8 bases. In germline, CDR1 is KGHSH, CDR2 LQKENI. CDR3 sequence: CASSPSGVYNEQFF. CDR3 bases: TGTGCCAGCTCACCATCGGGGGTCTACAATGAGCAGTTCTTC.

The chain uses TRBV7-3 and TRBJ1-5, with TRBD1 as a possible D gene (6 bases). Per germline, CDR1 SGHTA and CDR2 FQGTGA. V gave up 2 bases and J gave up 3 bases, with 8 bases separating them. This CDR3 has 14 residues. This chain's CDR3 is CASSLRDNNQPQHF. DNA of the CDR3: TGTGCCAGCAGCTTACGGGACAACAATCAGCCCCAGCATTTT. The full variable domain, rest sourced from reference TRBV7-3 and TRBJ1-5, is GAGVSQTPSNKVTEKGKYVELRCDPISGHTALYWYRQSLGQGPEFLIYFQGTGAADDSGLPNDRFFAVRPEGSVSTLKIQRTERGDSAVYLCASSLRDNNQPQHFGDGTRLSIL.

The rearrangement links TRBV6-6 to TRBJ1-4; D uncertain. This CDR3 is 13 amino acids long. CDR1 is MNHNY, CDR2 SVGAGI, per germline (reference sequence). Trimming took 0 bases from V and 4 from J, leaving 3 bases between them. CDR3 sequence (DNA): TGTGCCAGCAGTTACTCCGGTAATGAAAAACTGTTTTTT. Encoded protein: CASSYSGNEKLFF.

V usage is TRBV27 and J usage is TRBJ1-5; weak D call: TRBD1 (6 bases). Per the germline V gene, CDR1 is MNHEY and CDR2 is SMNVEV (reference sequence). CDR3 size: 13 residues. Trimming cost V 6 bases and J 6 bases, with 12 bases left between them. For the CDR3, the DNA is TGTGCCAGCAGCCAGGGGAACGTTCAGCCCCAGCATTTT. This translates into CASSQGNVQPQHF.

The gene calls are TRBV18 and TRBJ2-5; 8 bases are shared with TRBD2. J lost 6 bases, V lost 3 bases, and 9 bases had no gene match. This CDR3 has 15 amino acids. Germline lookup yields CDR1 KGHSH and CDR2 LQKENI. CDR3 sequence (DNA): TGTGCCAGCTCACCCGACGGGGGGGCGGGGAAGACCCAGTACTTC. Translated, it gives CASSPDGGAGKTQYF.

The CDR3 DNA sequence: TGTGCCAGCAGCTTAAACCCAGCGGGGGGGGTAGAGACCCAGTACTTC. It yields the protein CASSLNPAGGVETQYF. The genes are TRBV7-3 and TRBJ2-5; 10 positions agree with TRBD2. V trimming: 1 base; J trimming: 4 bases; junction bases outside the gene matches: 6. The germline V gene has CDR1 SGHTA and CDR2 FQGTGA. The CDR3 is made up of 16 amino acids.

This chain links TRBV7-9 with TRBJ1-2, with TRBD1 identical over 7 bases. The CDR3 loop spans 14 amino acids. J lost 6 bases, V lost 1 base, and 5 bases had no gene match. In germline, CDR1 is SEHNR, CDR2 FQNEAQ (reference sequence). The CDR3 sequence: CASSLDRGVHGYTF. The CDR3 DNA reads as TGTGCCAGCAGCTTAGACAGGGGAGTCCATGGCTACACCTTC.

This clone was counted once. CDR3 coding DNA: TGTGCCAGCTCACCGACCGAGGACAGGACCTACGAGCAGTACTTC. Translation: CASSPTEDRTYEQYF. The chain has TRBV18 and TRBJ2-7, with TRBD1 matching over 7 bases. The germline gives CDR1 KGHSH, CDR2 LQKENI. The CDR3 has 15 residues. Trimming at V came to 3 bases and at J to 2 bases, leaving 7 bases not matched to a gene.

V usage is TRBV12-3 or TRBV12-4 and J usage is TRBJ1-2; D uncertain. Trimming removed 2 bases at V and 6 bases at J, with 10 bases between. This CDR3 contains 13 residues. The CDR3, as DNA: TGTGCCAGCAGTTTAACACAAACCCATGGCTACACCTTC. It translates to CASSLTQTHGYTF.

This clone showed up just once. The genes are TRBV5-1 and TRBJ2-1; tentatively, D is TRBD1 (5 bases). V shed 1 base and J shed 1 base, with 12 bases lying between them. The CDR3 runs 16 residues. Germline CDR1 SGHRS, CDR2 YFSETQ. CDR3 bases: TGCGCCAGCAGCTTGTTCCCGCAGGGATCCTACAATGAGCAGTTCTTC. This encodes CASSLFPQGSYNEQFF.

The J gene is TRBJ2-7, the V gene TRBV6-5; 9 bases are shared with TRBD2. The V gene end was trimmed by 5 bases and the J gene end by 3 bases; junction bases not matched to a gene: 8. There are 15 residues in the CDR3. CDR1 is MNHEY, CDR2 SVGAGI, per germline. CDR3: CASSPPGLAVYEQYF. CDR3 sequence (DNA): TGTGCCAGCAGTCCCCCGGGACTAGCAGTCTACGAGCAGTACTTC.

The V and J genes are TRBV7-9 and TRBJ1-2; D is possibly TRBD1 (5 bases). Germline CDR1 and CDR2: SEHNR and FQNEAQ (reference sequence). V dropped 2 bases and J dropped 1 base, with 11 bases sitting between them. CDR3 length: 15 residues. The CDR3 here is CASSLSTGRNYGYTF. CDR3 sequence (DNA): TGTGCCAGCAGCTTAAGTACAGGACGTAACTATGGCTACACCTTC.

This chain links TRBV6-1 with TRBJ1-6; 7 bases map to TRBD1. CDR1 is MNHNS and CDR2 is SASEGT in the germline V gene. The CDR3 covers 17 residues. Trimming removed 1 base from V and 5 bases from J; junction bases left unmatched: 8. The CDR3 here is CASSEVRTGSNNSPLHF. The DNA of the CDR3 is TGTGCCAGCAGTGAAGTCCGGACAGGATCGAATAATTCACCCCTCCACTTT.

This sequence joins TRBV7-2 and TRBJ2-3, with TRBD2 as a possible D gene (6 bases). The CDR3 consists of 16 residues. Germline loops: CDR1 SGHTA, CDR2 FQGNSA. Trimming took off 5 bases at V and 1 base at J, with 16 bases between the two ends. The CDR3 DNA follows: TGTGCCAGCAGCCCCGCCGTAGCGGTGCGCACAGATACGCAGTATTTT. Translation gives CASSPAVAVRTDTQYF.

The chain has TRBV11-2 and TRBJ1-2, with a tentative D call TRBD1 (5 bases). The CDR3 covers 15 residues. Looked up from germline, CDR1 is SGHAT and CDR2 is FQNNGV. Deletions cut 5 bases from V and 4 bases from J, with 17 bases between. The CDR3 is CASSPLGGDFYGYTF. CDR3 DNA sequence: TGTGCCAGCAGCCCCTTGGGGGGGGACTTCTATGGCTACACCTTC.

The chain has TRBV20-1 and TRBJ2-2, with D unresolved. V dropped 3 bases and J dropped 1 base, with 9 bases sitting between them. Looked up from germline, CDR1 is DFQATT and CDR2 is SNEGSKA (reference sequence). CDR3 length: 14 residues. CDR3 protein: CSASSRLNTGELFF. As DNA, the CDR3 is TGCAGTGCTAGTAGCAGGCTGAACACCGGGGAGCTGTTTTTT.

The gene calls are TRBV7-9 and TRBJ2-5, with D possibly being TRBD1 (5 bases). The V end was cut by 1 base, the J end by 3 bases, with 12 bases between. The CDR3 is 15 residues long. Germline CDR1 is SEHNR and CDR2 is FQNEAQ (reference sequence). CDR3 protein: CASSLGLDKEETQYF. The DNA of the CDR3 is TGTGCCAGCAGCTTAGGATTGGACAAGGAAGAGACCCAGTACTTC.

This clone has only one observation. The chain uses TRBV18 and TRBJ2-5; D possibly corresponds to TRBD1 (5 bases). CDR1 is KGHSH, CDR2 LQKENI, per germline. This CDR3 spans 11 amino acids. Trimming shortened V by 5 bases and J by 4 bases, and 5 bases separated the two germline ends. CDR3 bases: TGTGCCAGCTCAAGGGGAGAGACCCAGTACTTC. This codes for CASSRGETQYF.

This clone was seen a single time. The DNA of the CDR3 is TGTGCCAGCAGCTTCGGACCGGGACAGGGTAACAATGAGCAGTTCTTC. Protein product: CASSFGPGQGNNEQFF. The chain carries TRBV7-2 and TRBJ2-1; TRBD1 matches at 9 bases. The CDR3 is made up of 16 amino acids. Germline V CDR1 and CDR2: SGHTA, FQGNSA. Germline trimming cut 3 bases from V and 5 bases from J; bases unmatched to any gene: 8.